The 21 T cell receptor beta chains below all came from one sample that was sequenced in a study of blood T cell repertoires in COVID-19. Sequenced by immunoSEQ multiplex PCR; TCRdb stores in-frame clones only, minus some. The profile shows some 120,000 clones, 75% to 95% of them singletons. The sequencing input was peripheral blood. All receptors come from a human donor with active COVID-19. The donor label of this sample is uncertain.

This clone was recorded once. The genes are TRBV7-9 and TRBJ1-2; weak D call: TRBD1 (5 bases). CDR1 is SEHNR and CDR2 is FQNEAQ in the germline V gene (reference sequence). The CDR3 consists of 15 residues. V dropped 5 bases and J dropped 8 bases, with 21 bases sitting between them. The CDR3 sequence is CASSPSRGGFGGYTF. CDR3 nucleotides: TGTGCCAGCAGCCCCTCCCGGGGGGGGTTTGGGGGCTACACCTTC. The variable domain in full, with the rest retrieved from reference TRBV7-9 and TRBJ1-2, is DTGVSQNPRHKITKRGQNVTFRCDPISEHNRLYWYRQTLGQGPEFLTYFQNEAQLEKSRLLSDRFSAERPKGSFSTLEIQRTEQGDSAMYLCASSPSRGGFGGYTFGSGTRLTVV.

The rearrangement joins TRBV2 to TRBJ2-4; unclear D gene. The germline V gene has CDR1 SNHLY and CDR2 FYNNEI. This CDR3 has 14 amino acids. The ends were cut back, 5 bases at V and 0 bases at J, with 8 bases in the middle. The CDR3 is CASSRSLAKNIQYF. CDR3 coding DNA: TGTGCCAGCAGTCGTTCGTTAGCCAAAAACATTCAGTACTTC.

This clone was recorded once. The V call is TRBV5-1, the J call TRBJ2-3, with D tentatively TRBD1 (5 bases). Germline CDR1 reads SGHRS; CDR2 reads YFSETQ. This CDR3 has 13 amino acids. The V gene lost 5 bases and the J gene lost 8 bases, with 15 bases spanning the gap. CDR3 coding DNA: TGCGCCAGCAGGGGCAGGGTGTCGGGTACGCAGTATTTT. It specifies CASRGRVSGTQYF. Drawing the rest from reference TRBV5-1 and TRBJ2-3, the complete variable domain is KAGVTQTPRYLIKTRGQQVTLSCSPISGHRSVSWYQQTPGQGLQFLFEYFSETQRNKGNFPGRFSGRQFSNSRSEMNVSTLELGDSALYLCASRGRVSGTQYFGPGTRLTVL.

V usage is TRBV7-9 and J usage is TRBJ1-1, with 9 bases matching TRBD1. The V and J ends lost 4 bases and 5 bases, in that order; junction bases with no gene match: 8. The CDR3 is made up of 15 amino acids. CDR1 is SEHNR, CDR2 FQNEAQ, per germline (reference sequence). CDR3: CASSSPGQGRTEAFF. Written as DNA, the CDR3 is TGTGCCAGCAGCTCTCCGGGACAGGGTCGAACTGAAGCTTTCTTT.

The J gene is TRBJ2-5, the V gene TRBV12-5; 7 nucleotides agree with TRBD2. With 4 bases clipped from V and 1 base from J, the junction kept 6 bases outside the gene matches. In germline, CDR1 is LGHNT, CDR2 FRNRAP. The CDR3 is 15 amino acids. This CDR3 reads CASGWAGGSQETQYF. CDR3 coding DNA: TGTGCTAGTGGTTGGGCAGGCGGGAGCCAAGAGACCCAGTACTTC.

This chain connects TRBV6-5 to TRBJ2-7; 7 nucleotides line up with TRBD1. The V gene end was trimmed by 6 bases and the J gene end by 1 base; junction bases not matched to a gene: 6. Germline V lookup: CDR1 MNHEY, CDR2 SVGAGI. This CDR3 comprises 14 residues. The chain's CDR3 is CASSTGTASYEQYF. The CDR3 DNA sequence: TGTGCCAGCAGCACCGGGACAGCTTCCTACGAGCAGTACTTC.

This clone was counted a single time. The CDR3 spells CASTTGTIYNEQFF. The CDR3 DNA is TGTGCCAGCACCACCGGGACAATCTACAATGAGCAGTTCTTC. The rearrangement links TRBV6-5 to TRBJ2-1; a possible D gene is TRBD1 (6 bases). The CDR3 runs to 14 residues. V shed 7 bases and J shed 3 bases, with 13 bases lying between them. CDR1 is MNHEY, CDR2 SVGAGI, per germline.

This chain links TRBV7-2 with TRBJ1-2; 7 nucleotides match TRBD1. J gave up 4 bases and V 4 bases, and 0 bases lay outside the gene matches. Germline CDR1 SGHTA, CDR2 FQGNSA. This CDR3 has 12 amino acids. The CDR3 DNA reads TGTGCCAGCAGCTCAGGGGGCTATGGCTACACCTTC. Translating it yields CASSSGGYGYTF.

The table lists this clone with a count of one. The J gene is TRBJ2-7, the V gene TRBV4-1; TRBD2 might be the D (6 bases). The V end lost 6 bases, the J end lost 4 bases, and 16 bases lay between the germline ends. From germline, CDR1 is MGHRA and CDR2 YSYEKL. This CDR3 is built from 14 residues. CDR3: CASSNGGLVYEQYF. The CDR3 DNA reads as TGCGCCAGCAGTAATGGGGGACTCGTATACGAGCAGTACTTC.

With respect to this clone: Other nucleotide sequences in the sample specify the same CDR3. J is TRBJ2-5 and V is TRBV12-3 or TRBV12-4, with D uncertain. V gave up 2 bases and J gave up 2 bases, with 6 bases separating them. The CDR3 is 13 amino acids. CDR3 DNA sequence: TGTGCCAGCAGTTTAACGGTGCAAGAGACCCAGTACTTC. Its protein product is CASSLTVQETQYF.

The rearrangement uses TRBV5-1 and TRBJ1-1; D is uncertain. CDR3 length equals 13 residues. Germline CDR1 is SGHRS and CDR2 is YFSETQ. V was trimmed by 4 bases and J by 1 base, leaving 8 bases between them. This chain's CDR3 is CASSPSKNTEAFF. The CDR3 DNA is TGCGCCAGCAGCCCTAGTAAGAACACTGAAGCTTTCTTT.

The V call is TRBV4-2, the J call TRBJ1-6; 7 bases are a match to TRBD1. CDR1 LGHNA and CDR2 YNFKEQ come from the germline V gene. The CDR3 is 17 amino acids. After removal of 4 bases from V and 7 bases from J, the junction contained 13 bases not matched to a gene. CDR3 region: CASSPPQGTFINSPLHF. In DNA form, the CDR3 reads TGTGCCAGCAGCCCCCCACAGGGGACCTTTATAAATTCACCCCTCCACTTT.

The CDR3 nucleotides are TGTGCCAGCAGCTTAGAACAGGGCAGCTATGGCTACACCTTC. The encoded protein is CASSLEQGSYGYTF. This chain connects TRBV7-8 to TRBJ1-2, with a weak D call TRBD1 (6 bases). The ends were cut back, 1 base at V and 4 bases at J, with 10 bases in the middle. Germline lookup yields CDR1 SGHVS and CDR2 FQNEAQ. The CDR3 loop spans 14 amino acids. The whole variable domain, filled in from reference TRBV7-8 and TRBJ1-2, reads GAGVSQSPRYKVAKRGQDVALRCDPISGHVSLFWYQQALGQGPEFLTYFQNEAQLDKSGLPSDRFFAERPEGSVSTLKIQRTQQEDSAVYLCASSLEQGSYGYTFGSGTRLTVV.

This clone occurred once. This chain links TRBV5-1 with TRBJ1-2; the match to TRBD1 covers 10 bases. The CDR3 has 15 amino acids. The germline V gene has CDR1 SGHRS and CDR2 YFSETQ. Unmatched junction bases numbered 5, after V lost 4 bases and J lost 2 bases. CDR3 sequence: CASSADRGINYGYTF. In DNA, the CDR3 is TGCGCCAGCAGCGCGGACAGGGGGATAAACTATGGCTACACCTTC.

This clone was counted a few times. V and J are TRBV14 and TRBJ2-3, with D maybe TRBD1 (6 bases). The germline CDR1 and CDR2 sequences are SGHDN and FVKESK. This CDR3 spans 16 amino acids. Trimming took 0 bases from V and 0 from J, leaving 10 bases between them. CDR3: CASSQDLTGSTDTQYF. The CDR3 nucleotides read TGTGCCAGCAGCCAAGATCTTACAGGGAGCACAGATACGCAGTATTTT.

V is TRBV6-2 or TRBV6-3 and J is TRBJ1-1; tentatively, D is TRBD1 (5 bases). Trimming pared 0 bases from V and 5 bases from J, leaving 13 bases between. This CDR3 contains 15 residues. Germline V gene lookup returns CDR1 MNHEY and CDR2 SVGEGT. The CDR3 DNA reads TGTGCCAGCAGTTACTCGGTGGGGGGATGGACTGAAGCTTTCTTT. The encoded protein is CASSYSVGGWTEAFF.

The rearrangement links TRBV5-1 to TRBJ1-1; TRBD1 might be the D (5 bases). This CDR3 comprises 13 residues. CDR1 is SGHRS and CDR2 is YFSETQ in the germline V gene. The V end was cut by 4 bases, the J end by 5 bases, with 12 bases between. The CDR3: CASSTGDVTEAFF. CDR3 DNA sequence: TGCGCCAGCAGCACGGGGGACGTGACTGAAGCTTTCTTT. Filled out from reference TRBV5-1 and TRBJ1-1, the complete variable domain reads KAGVTQTPRYLIKTRGQQVTLSCSPISGHRSVSWYQQTPGQGLQFLFEYFSETQRNKGNFPGRFSGRQFSNSRSEMNVSTLELGDSALYLCASSTGDVTEAFFGQGTRLTVV.

This sequence joins TRBV28 and TRBJ1-4; TRBD1 matches at 12 bases. V trimming: 4 bases; J trimming: 4 bases; junction bases outside the gene matches: 7. The CDR3 is 17 amino acids. The germline V gene encodes CDR1 MDHEN and CDR2 SYDVKM. CDR3 amino acids: CASSSRDRGLGNEKLFF. DNA of the CDR3: TGTGCCAGCAGTTCGCGGGACAGGGGGCTTGGTAATGAAAAACTGTTTTTT.

The rearrangement links TRBV2 to TRBJ2-3; 9 bases line up with TRBD1. Germline V CDR1 and CDR2: SNHLY, FYNNEI. There are 12 residues in the CDR3. V shed 6 bases, J shed 5 bases, and the junction held 0 bases outside the gene matches. The chain's CDR3 is CASRTGGDTQYF. CDR3 nucleotides: TGTGCCAGCAGGACAGGGGGAGATACGCAGTATTTT.

The chain has TRBV6-2 or TRBV6-3 and TRBJ1-5, with D unclear. Germline loops: CDR1 MNHEY, CDR2 SVGEGT. The CDR3 is made up of 14 amino acids. Trimming stripped 4 bases from V and 6 bases from J, with 13 bases between. CDR3 loop: CASSSVTGSQPQHF. The CDR3 DNA is TGTGCCAGCAGTTCCGTTACGGGATCTCAGCCCCAGCATTTT.

This clone is a singleton in its sample. The rearrangement uses TRBV4-3 and TRBJ2-2; 16 bases fit TRBD2. CDR3 length: 18 amino acids. Trimming removed 4 bases from V and 5 bases from J; junction bases left unmatched: 7. From germline, CDR1 is LGHNA and CDR2 YSLEER. The CDR3: CASSPGLAGGLRTGELFF. The CDR3 DNA reads as TGCGCCAGCAGCCCGGGACTAGCGGGGGGGCTTCGGACCGGGGAGCTGTTTTTT.